The 27 T cell receptor beta chains below all came from one sample that was sequenced in a study of blood T cell repertoires in COVID-19. Assay used: immunoSEQ multiplex PCR; TCRdb lists only in-frame clones, some missing. Of around 250,000 clones listed, 65% to 85% are singletons. Sequenced: PBMCs or T cells enriched from blood (not recorded which). These TCRs come from a man aged 50-59 years who had recovered from COVID-19.

This clone was seen just once. V and J are TRBV18 and TRBJ2-5; tentatively, D is TRBD2 (6 bases). Germline V gene sequence: CDR1 KGHSH, CDR2 LQKENI. The CDR3 sequence is 13 residues long. The ends were cut back, 6 bases at V and 4 bases at J, with 12 bases in the middle. The CDR3 here is CASSESGVETQYF. DNA of the CDR3: TGTGCCAGCTCGGAGTCGGGGGTAGAGACCCAGTACTTC.

CDR3 loop: CASRGDTNEKLFF. CDR3 coding DNA: TGTGCCAGCAGAGGGGATACTAATGAAAAACTGTTTTTT. The gene calls are TRBV6-5 and TRBJ1-4, with a tentative D call TRBD1 (5 bases). Germline V gene sequence: CDR1 MNHEY, CDR2 SVGAGI. Trimming removed 6 bases from V and 2 bases from J, with 7 bases in between. This CDR3 spans 13 amino acids.

This chain joins TRBV27 and TRBJ1-2; the match to TRBD1 covers 8 bases. The V and J ends lost 4 bases and 10 bases, in that order; junction bases with no gene match: 11. From germline, CDR1 is MNHEY and CDR2 SMNVEV (reference sequence). There are 14 residues in the CDR3. DNA for the CDR3: TGTGCCAGCAGTTACCAGACAGGGGAGCGGTACTACACCTTC. Translated, it gives CASSYQTGERYYTF.

The genes are TRBV19 and TRBJ1-5; TRBD1 matches 8 bases. Unmatched junction bases numbered 7, after V lost 7 bases and J lost 2 bases. The CDR3 covers 15 residues. CDR1 and CDR2 from the germline V gene are LNHDA and SQIVND (reference sequence). The CDR3 sequence is CASTAQDRGNQPQHF. For the CDR3, the DNA is TGTGCCAGTACCGCTCAGGACAGGGGCAATCAGCCCCAGCATTTT. Based on the CDR3 plus reference TRBV19 and TRBJ1-5, the full variable domain is DGGITQSPKYLFRKEGQNVTLSCEQNLNHDAMYWYRQDPGQGLRLIYYSQIVNDFQKGDIAEGYSVSREKKESFPLTVTSAQKNPTAFYLCASTAQDRGNQPQHFGDGTRLSIL.

The J gene is TRBJ1-4, the V gene TRBV3-1 (or the pseudogene TRBV3-2), with 8 bases matching TRBD1. Trimming took 5 bases from V and 6 from J; bases not matched to a gene: 8. Germline V gene lookup returns CDR1 LGHDT and CDR2 YNNKEL (reference sequence). The CDR3 spans 15 residues. The CDR3 DNA reads as TGTGCCAGCAGCTCTAATGGGGGACAGGATGAAAAACTGTTTTTT. Residues: CASSSNGGQDEKLFF.

The chain couples TRBV7-2 to TRBJ1-2; D is unresolved. The CDR3 spans 15 residues. Between the trimmed V and J ends, which lost 5 bases and 0 bases, there was a span of 13 bases. The germline CDR1 and CDR2 sequences are SGHTA and FQGNSA. CDR3: CASSGHGKANYGYTF. In DNA form, the CDR3 reads TGTGCCAGCAGCGGGCATGGCAAAGCTAACTATGGCTACACCTTC.

The J gene is TRBJ2-5, the V gene TRBV4-3; 9 bases line up with TRBD2. The CDR3 is 16 amino acids. Trimming took 0 bases from V and 5 from J; bases not matched to a gene: 7. Germline CDR1 and CDR2: LGHNA and YSLEER. CDR3 in DNA: TGCGCCAGCAGCCAAGATTTTGGTAGCGGGAGTGAGACCCAGTACTTC. Translation gives CASSQDFGSGSETQYF.

This chain connects TRBV11-2 to TRBJ2-4; D not resolved. V was trimmed by 7 bases and J by 8 bases, leaving 12 bases between them. Germline CDR1 SGHAT, CDR2 FQNNGV. The CDR3 has 12 amino acids. The CDR3 DNA reads TGTGCCAGCACCTCCACAACCGACATTCAGTACTTC. Its translation is CASTSTTDIQYF.

This clone appeared a single time. V gene TRBV4-1 combines with J gene TRBJ2-7; the match to TRBD1 covers 9 bases. There are 14 residues in the CDR3. V shed 3 bases and J 2 bases; nucleotides not matched to a gene: 2. Germline loops: CDR1 MGHRA, CDR2 YSYEKL. The CDR3 region is CASSQGTGTYEQYF. The CDR3 region has the DNA TGCGCCAGCAGCCAGGGGACAGGGACCTACGAGCAGTACTTC.

The chain carries TRBV28 and TRBJ1-1; TRBD1 matches 9 bases. From germline, CDR1 is MDHEN and CDR2 SYDVKM. This CDR3 has 17 residues. Trimming removed 5 bases from V and 2 bases from J; junction bases left unmatched: 12. The CDR3 region is CASSALGTGYRNTEAFF. CDR3 coding DNA: TGTGCCAGCAGTGCCCTCGGGACAGGGTACCGAAACACTGAAGCTTTCTTT.

A few counts support this clone. The V and J genes are TRBV7-8 and TRBJ1-4, with D maybe TRBD1 (5 bases). The germline V gene has CDR1 SGHVS and CDR2 FQNEAQ. V was shortened by 1 base and J by 10 bases, with 7 bases between the two germline ends. The CDR3 consists of 12 residues. This CDR3 is CASSLVQGKLFF. The CDR3, as DNA: TGTGCCAGCAGCTTAGTCCAGGGAAAACTGTTTTTT.

The chain uses TRBV27 and TRBJ2-7; 7 nucleotides agree with TRBD2. Germline V gives CDR1 MNHEY, CDR2 SMNVEV (reference sequence). The CDR3 has 14 amino acids. Unmatched junction bases numbered 9, after V lost 5 bases and J lost 5 bases. The DNA of the CDR3 is TGTGCCAGCAGTCCATGGGCGGGAGTCGACGAGCAGTACTTC. This translates into CASSPWAGVDEQYF.

This chain connects TRBV16 to TRBJ1-2; D is undetermined. CDR3 length: 15 residues. From germline, CDR1 is KGHSY and CDR2 FQNENV. Deletions cut 0 bases from V and 0 bases from J, with 8 bases between. The DNA for the CDR3 is TGTGCCAGCAGCCAATCCGGGGTGGCTAACTATGGCTACACCTTC. The encoded protein is CASSQSGVANYGYTF.

This clone has at least ten counts. This chain links TRBV5-5 with TRBJ1-1; 8 nucleotides agree with TRBD1. V shed 0 bases, J shed 7 bases, and the junction held 14 bases outside the gene matches. There are 17 residues in the CDR3. The germline gives CDR1 SGHKS, CDR2 YYEKEE (reference sequence). CDR3 loop: CASSLAPGQDPSGEAFF. CDR3 DNA: TGTGCCAGCAGCTTGGCTCCGGGACAGGATCCCTCGGGTGAAGCTTTCTTT.

This sequence joins TRBV27 and TRBJ2-7; possibly TRBD1 for D (6 bases). V shed 2 bases and J shed 1 base, with 18 bases lying between them. The germline V gene encodes CDR1 MNHEY and CDR2 SMNVEV (reference sequence). CDR3 length: 17 amino acids. CDR3 DNA sequence: TGTGCCAGCAGTTTAAACAGGGTAGCATGGTCGTCCTACGAGCAGTACTTC. The encoded protein is CASSLNRVAWSSYEQYF.

J is TRBJ1-2 and V is TRBV30, with TRBD1 matching over 7 bases. The CDR3 is 13 amino acids. The V gene's germline CDR1 is GTSNPN and CDR2 SVGIG (reference sequence). The V and J ends lost 3 bases and 4 bases, in that order; junction bases with no gene match: 5. For the CDR3, the DNA is TGTGCCTGGAGAGGTGCAGGGGGCTATGGCTACACCTTC. It yields the protein CAWRGAGGYGYTF.

The chain links TRBV6-4 to TRBJ1-5; no firm D call. CDR1 and CDR2 (germline): MRHNA, SNTAGT. Trimming removed 4 bases from V and 2 bases from J, with 27 bases in between. The CDR3 loop spans 20 amino acids. The CDR3 loop reads CASSVLGSSSIDVRNQPQHF. In DNA, the CDR3 is TGTGCCAGCAGTGTTTTGGGGAGCTCATCCATAGACGTACGCAATCAGCCCCAGCATTTT.

This clone occurred once. The chain is built from TRBV21-1 and TRBJ2-7; the D segment call TRBD2 is taken from the table without a DNA check. TRBV21-1 is tagged as a pseudogene. The CDR3 consists of 14 residues. The CDR3 DNA sequence: TGTGCCAGCCCGGAAGCGGGAGCCGGCTACGAGCAGTACTTC. Translation gives CASPEAGAGYEQYF.

J is TRBJ2-7 and V is TRBV11-1; D may be TRBD1 (6 bases). The CDR3 is 14 residues long. Trimming cost V 5 bases and J 3 bases, with 14 bases left between them. Germline CDR1 is SGHAT and CDR2 is FQDESV (reference sequence). The CDR3 is CASSQTDSLYEQYF. The CDR3, as DNA: TGTGCCAGCAGCCAAACGGACAGCCTCTACGAGCAGTACTTC. The whole variable domain, remainder taken from reference TRBV11-1 and TRBJ2-7, is EAEVAQSPRYKITEKSQAVAFWCDPISGHATLYWYRQILGQGPELLVQFQDESVVDDSQLPKDRFSAERLKGVDSTLKIQPAELGDSAMYLCASSQTDSLYEQYFGPGTRLTVT.

This chain connects TRBV9 to TRBJ2-5, with D perhaps TRBD2 (5 bases). The ends were cut back, 4 bases at V and 7 bases at J, with 17 bases in the middle. Germline lookup yields CDR1 SGDLS and CDR2 YYNGEE. This CDR3 spans 14 amino acids. Written as DNA, the CDR3 is TGTGCCAGCAGCCCGACGGACCGCCGGGGGACCCAGTACTTC. This translates into CASSPTDRRGTQYF.

The V call is TRBV7-9, the J call TRBJ2-5; TRBD2 matches at 11 bases. J gave up 5 bases and V 5 bases, and 4 bases lay outside the gene matches. CDR1 is SEHNR, CDR2 FQNEAQ, per germline (reference sequence). There are 14 residues in the CDR3. As DNA, the CDR3 is TGTGCCAGCAGCACGAGGACTAGCGGGGAGACCCAGTACTTC. Translation: CASSTRTSGETQYF.

The genes are TRBV29-1 and TRBJ2-1, with unresolved D. V shed 6 bases and J shed 15 bases, with 21 bases lying between them. There are 12 residues in the CDR3. Germline loops: CDR1 SQVTM, CDR2 ANQGSEA. The CDR3 bases are TGCAGCGTCGATAGTTCGCAAGCCGTCTTGTTCTTC. Its protein is CSVDSSQAVLFF.

This chain joins TRBV10-3 and TRBJ1-6; maybe TRBD1 (5 bases). The CDR3 is 16 amino acids. Germline lookup yields CDR1 ENHRY and CDR2 SYGVKD. The V end lost 2 bases, the J end lost 7 bases, and 15 bases lay between the germline ends. In DNA form, the CDR3 reads TGTGCCATCAGTGAGAGGGGAGGGACGGGCAATTCACCCCTCCACTTT. This encodes CAISERGGTGNSPLHF.

The chain links TRBV4-1 to TRBJ2-5, with D hard to call. V gave up 4 bases and J gave up 2 bases, with 11 bases separating them. Germline V gene sequence: CDR1 MGHRA, CDR2 YSYEKL. The CDR3 is 14 residues long. The DNA for the CDR3 is TGCGCCAGCAGCCTGGCCGGGTTGCAAGAGACCCAGTACTTC. Translated, it gives CASSLAGLQETQYF.

J is TRBJ2-3 and V is TRBV5-1, with TRBD2 matching 10 bases. After removal of 0 bases from V and 4 bases from J, the junction contained 11 bases not matched to a gene. The CDR3 has 18 amino acids. Germline V CDR1 and CDR2: SGHRS, YFSETQ. This CDR3 is CASSLGLAGVRGADTQYF. The CDR3 coding sequence is TGCGCCAGCAGCTTGGGCCTAGCGGGAGTTAGGGGCGCAGATACGCAGTATTTT.

The chain is built from TRBV4-1 and TRBJ2-7, with 9 positions matching TRBD1. The CDR3 extends over 14 amino acids. With 1 base clipped from V and 3 bases from J, the junction kept 1 base outside the gene matches. CDR1 and CDR2 from the germline V gene are MGHRA and YSYEKL. The CDR3 sequence is CASSQAGQGYEQYF. CDR3 bases: TGCGCCAGCAGCCAAGCGGGACAGGGCTACGAGCAGTACTTC.

The chain recombines TRBV6-5 with TRBJ2-7; 7 nucleotides match TRBD1. This CDR3 spans 13 amino acids. V shed 8 bases, J shed 5 bases, and the junction held 9 bases outside the gene matches. Germline values: CDR1 MNHEY, CDR2 SVGAGI. CDR3: CASLGQEFHEQYF. The DNA of the CDR3 is TGTGCCAGCCTTGGACAGGAGTTCCACGAGCAGTACTTC.